This T cell receptor (beta chain) was found in a study of T cell responses to AZD1222 COVID-19 vaccine. The repertoire was sequenced with immunoSEQ multiplex PCR; TCRdb's copy has only in-frame clones and lacks some. The sample includes approximately 130,000 clones, approximately 90% of them seen just once. Remarks on this clone: Its matching antigen is unknown.

This CDR3 comprises 15 residues. J was trimmed by 6 bases and V by 6 bases; bases with no gene match: 11. The germline V gene encodes CDR1 LNHDA and CDR2 SQIVND (reference sequence). Study-level points and caveats: Breadth and depth of Spike-specific TCRs rose after two AZD1222 doses.

The chain is built from TRBV19 and TRBJ2-3; 8 bases match TRBD1. The material sequenced was peripheral blood, taken on day 0 of AZD1222 vaccination. The sequence was collected from an adult in good health. As DNA, the CDR3 is TGTGCCAGTAGAAGAACGACAGGGGCCTTGGATACGCAGTATTTT. Amino acid sequence: CASRRTTGALDTQYF.